This paragraph covers one TCR beta chain sequence. Up to 2 weeks before entering the study, exposed participants had met a COVID-19 case. Original data processing: Reference gene primer amplification yielded estimated nucleated cell counts. Produced via immunoSEQ multiplex PCR; TCRdb's table is partial and in-frame only. V, J and clone size reflect that table, while D and trimming were determined from the DNA. This sample carries hundreds of thousands of clones, approximately 78% of them seen once, and the ten largest clones take roughly 4.7%. The data were obtained in a study of blood T cell repertoires in COVID-19. About the research overall: Acute and convalescent COVID-19 specimens originated in the United States, Italy and Spain. T cells, B-cell-depleted T cells, or PBMCs provided the cDNA or gDNA that served as material.

The TCR was taken from a man aged 35 to 55 who had been exposed to COVID-19. The sample was PBMCs or T cells enriched from blood (not recorded which).

This CDR3 reads CASMPPAGYEQYF. For the CDR3, the DNA is TGTGCCAGTATGCCTCCAGCGGGCTACGAGCAGTACTTC. This chain uses TRBV19 with TRBJ2-7, with D possibly TRBD2 on 6 matching bases. The length of the CDR3 is 13 residues. Germline V gene sequence: CDR1 LNHDA, CDR2 SQIVND (reference sequence). Trimming cost V 7 bases and J 3 bases, with 13 bases left between them.